Shown below are 24 T cell receptor beta chains from a single sample sequenced in a study of OX40 agonist ivuxolimab in advanced cancers. The data were produced by immunoSEQ multiplex PCR, yet TCRdb's version contains in-frame clones alone and is incomplete. The data hold tens of thousands of clones, with 94% observed a single time. The input for sequencing was CD4+ or CD8+ T cells sorted from blood, taken in a trial of the OX40 agonist ivuxolimab. Receptor source: an adult with an advanced solid tumor such as melanoma, head and neck, liver or kidney cancer.

The gene calls are TRBV30 and TRBJ2-7, with TRBD1 identical over 8 bases. CDR1 and CDR2 from the germline V gene are GTSNPN and SVGIG (reference sequence). V dropped 8 bases and J dropped 3; count of bases not matched to a gene: 9. The CDR3 is 13 residues long. The CDR3 DNA sequence: TGTGCCCTGGAGGCGGACAGGGTCTACGAGCAGTACTTC. Its translation is CALEADRVYEQYF.

CDR3 nucleotide sequence: TGTGCCAGCAGGAGGGACAGGGCCCAATACGAGCAGTACTTC. The encoded protein is CASRRDRAQYEQYF. The V and J genes are TRBV2 and TRBJ2-7; TRBD1 matches at 9 bases. CDR1 and CDR2 from the germline V gene are SNHLY and FYNNEI. V dropped 6 bases and J dropped 4; count of bases not matched to a gene: 7. The CDR3 is made up of 14 amino acids.

The CDR3 spells CSVAALRDRENYEQYF. The CDR3 bases are TGCAGCGTTGCAGCCCTCCGGGACAGGGAAAACTACGAGCAGTACTTC. The rearrangement uses TRBV29-1 and TRBJ2-7; 9 bases agree with TRBD1. The germline CDR1 and CDR2 sequences are SQVTM and ANQGSEA. This CDR3 spans 16 amino acids. V gave up 4 bases and J gave up 3 bases; unmatched junction bases: 13.

Here the CDR3 DNA reads TGTGCCAGCAGCGGGACTAGCGGGAGATTAGAGACCCAGTACTTC. The encoded protein is CASSGTSGRLETQYF. The chain has TRBV2 and TRBJ2-5; 14 positions agree with TRBD2. CDR1 SNHLY and CDR2 FYNNEI come from the germline V gene. With V trimmed by 6 bases and J by 4 bases, 4 bases remained unmatched. This CDR3 contains 15 residues.

The chain employs TRBV9 and TRBJ2-7; D is ambiguous. CDR3 length: 13 amino acids. V was cut by 1 base and J by 0 bases, with 5 bases left in between. CDR1 is SGDLS, CDR2 YYNGEE, per germline. CDR3 coding DNA: TGTGCCAGCAGCGTATCGCCCTCCTACGAGCAGTACTTC. Its protein is CASSVSPSYEQYF.

The V gene is TRBV18, the J gene TRBJ2-7, with D maybe TRBD2 (6 bases). V was trimmed by 5 bases and J by 0 bases, leaving 14 bases between them. CDR1 is KGHSH and CDR2 is LQKENI in the germline V gene. The CDR3 has 15 residues. CDR3: CASSLSGVSSYEQYF. In DNA, the CDR3 is TGTGCCAGCTCATTATCGGGAGTCAGCTCCTACGAGCAGTACTTC.

The gene calls are TRBV5-5 and TRBJ2-3; D uncertain. The V and J ends lost 4 bases and 2 bases respectively, with 20 bases between them. The CDR3 covers 17 residues. Germline V lookup: CDR1 SGHKS, CDR2 YYEKEE (reference sequence). The CDR3: CASSPRTGILSTDTQYF. DNA of the CDR3: TGTGCCAGCAGCCCCCGAACCGGAATTTTATCCACAGATACGCAGTATTTT.

V usage is TRBV7-2 and J usage is TRBJ2-3, with D hard to call. This CDR3 has 13 amino acids. Deletions cut 3 bases from V and 1 base from J, with 5 bases between. Germline V gene lookup returns CDR1 SGHTA and CDR2 FQGNSA. CDR3 bases: TGTGCCAGCAGCTTTTGGCGCACAGATACGCAGTATTTT. Translating gives CASSFWRTDTQYF.

The chain recombines TRBV6-5 with TRBJ2-7; TRBD2 aligns across 9 bases. Germline V gives CDR1 MNHEY, CDR2 SVGAGI. This CDR3 has 14 amino acids. Trimming cost V 2 bases and J 1 base; bases outside gene matches: 0. The CDR3 protein is CASSYLAGSYEQYF. The DNA for the CDR3 is TGTGCCAGCAGTTACCTAGCGGGGTCCTACGAGCAGTACTTC.

This clone was counted a single time. The chain couples TRBV6-1 to TRBJ2-5, with 7 bases matching TRBD2. Judging by the DNA end, TRBJ2-7 fits better; the J call may be wrong. Germline V CDR1 and CDR2: MNHNS, SASEGT. The CDR3 covers 14 residues. CDR3 sequence (DNA): TGTGCCAGCAGTGAGGTAGCGGGTTCCTACGAGCAGTACTTC. Amino acids: CASSEVAGSYEQYF.

The V gene is TRBV27, the J gene TRBJ2-7; possibly TRBD1 for D (6 bases). The CDR3 runs 11 residues. CDR1 and CDR2 from the germline V gene are MNHEY and SMNVEV (reference sequence). Trimming stripped 10 bases from V and 2 bases from J, with 9 bases between. The CDR3 DNA is TGTGCCACGAAGGGGGCCTACGAGCAGTACTTC. Its protein product is CATKGAYEQYF.

This clone occurred once. The chain combines TRBV11-2 with TRBJ2-1; TRBD2 aligns across 8 bases. The germline CDR1 and CDR2 sequences are SGHAT and FQNNGV. V shed 6 bases, J shed 3 bases, and the junction held 13 bases outside the gene matches. CDR3 length: 17 residues. CDR3 sequence: CASSLSGSNLFYNEQFF. CDR3 coding DNA: TGTGCCAGCAGTCTCAGCGGGAGTAACCTTTTCTACAATGAGCAGTTCTTC.

In its sample, this clone was seen a few times. V and J are TRBV7-9 and TRBJ1-1; the D is unclear. There are 11 residues in the CDR3. Between the trimmed V and J ends, which lost 4 bases and 6 bases, there was a span of 6 bases. Germline V gives CDR1 SEHNR, CDR2 FQNEAQ (reference sequence). Here the CDR3 reads CASSSVPEAFF. CDR3 nucleotide sequence: TGTGCCAGCAGCTCGGTCCCTGAAGCTTTCTTT.

The CDR3: CASSLGLAGGPLGYNEQFF. DNA for the CDR3: TGTGCCAGCAGCTTAGGACTAGCGGGAGGTCCGCTCGGGTACAATGAGCAGTTCTTC. This rearrangement joins TRBV11-2 to TRBJ2-1; 13 bases agree with TRBD2. CDR1 and CDR2 (germline): SGHAT, FQNNGV. After removal of 1 base from V and 4 bases from J, the junction contained 10 bases not matched to a gene. There are 19 residues in the CDR3.

This clone has just one count. This chain connects TRBV5-6 to TRBJ2-1; 13 nucleotides align to TRBD2. Trimming cost V 3 bases and J 8 bases; bases outside gene matches: 8. CDR3 length: 16 amino acids. The germline V gene encodes CDR1 SGHDT and CDR2 YYEEEE. The CDR3 bases are TGTGCCAGCAGCTGGACGACTAGCGGGAGGTTCCATGAGCAGTTCTTC. It encodes CASSWTTSGRFHEQFF.

The V and J genes are TRBV4-2 and TRBJ2-5; D is possibly TRBD2 (6 bases). The germline CDR1 and CDR2 sequences are LGHNA and YNFKEQ. V gave up 4 bases and J gave up 4 bases, with 16 bases separating them. The CDR3 is 15 amino acids. The CDR3 region is CASSRRSGVGETQYF. In DNA form, the CDR3 reads TGTGCCAGCAGCCGGCGTTCGGGGGTTGGAGAGACCCAGTACTTC.

The CDR3 DNA sequence: TGTGCCAGCAGCTTATCTCCCCTGGACAGGCCCCACTATAACGAGCAGTACTTC. It specifies CASSLSPLDRPHYNEQYF. The chain couples TRBV7-2 to TRBJ2-7; TRBD1 aligns across 7 bases. Germline values: CDR1 SGHTA, CDR2 FQGNSA. The CDR3 length is 18 residues. Trimming removed 2 bases from V and 5 bases from J; junction bases left unmatched: 18.

The chain carries TRBV4-2 and TRBJ2-5; D possibly corresponds to TRBD1 (6 bases). TRBJ2-7 explains the end of the DNA better; the J call may be wrong. Germline V CDR1 and CDR2: LGHNA, YNFKEQ. The CDR3 totals 14 residues. The CDR3 DNA reads as TGTGCCAGCAGCCAATCGGACAGTGTCTACGAGCAGTACTTC. This codes for CASSQSDSVYEQYF.

This chain uses TRBV4-3 with TRBJ1-2; D unresolved. Germline CDR1 and CDR2: LGHNA and YSLEER. The CDR3 loop spans 15 amino acids. V was pared by 0 bases and J by 0 bases, with 8 bases between. The chain's CDR3 is CASSQDPLANYGYTF. The DNA for the CDR3 is TGCGCCAGCAGCCAAGATCCATTAGCTAACTATGGCTACACCTTC.

In this sample, this clone turned up once. The chain couples TRBV14 to TRBJ2-3; D uncertain. V was clipped by 1 base and J by 2 bases, with 10 bases between them. Germline CDR1 SGHDN, CDR2 FVKESK. This CDR3 is built from 15 residues. As DNA, the CDR3 is TGTGCCAGCAGCCAAGGGTGGGTTGACACAGATACGCAGTATTTT. Encoded protein: CASSQGWVDTDTQYF.

The chain uses TRBV2 and TRBJ2-1; weak D call: TRBD2 (6 bases). The CDR3 runs 15 residues. Between the trimmed V and J ends, which lost 8 bases and 3 bases, there was a span of 17 bases. Germline CDR1 reads SNHLY; CDR2 reads FYNNEI. The CDR3 DNA reads TGTGCCAGCCCCAAGGCAGGCGGGAACTACAATGAGCAGTTCTTC. It codes for CASPKAGGNYNEQFF.

V is TRBV9 and J is TRBJ2-1; TRBD1 agrees at 9 bases. The CDR3 extends over 16 amino acids. Looked up from germline, CDR1 is SGDLS and CDR2 is YYNGEE. V was clipped by 4 bases and J by 1 base; unmatched bases: 6. The CDR3 nucleotides are TGTGCCAGCAGCCCTCACAGGGGGCAGTCCTACAATGAGCAGTTCTTC. Translation gives CASSPHRGQSYNEQFF.

This chain uses TRBV5-1 with TRBJ1-2; possible D gene TRBD1, 5 bases. Deletions cut 4 bases from V and 8 bases from J, with 21 bases between. CDR3 length: 15 amino acids. Germline CDR1 SGHRS, CDR2 YFSETQ. The CDR3 DNA sequence: TGCGCCAGCAGCCCCGAGGGAGGGGTGCCTTGGGGCTACACCTTC. This gives the protein CASSPEGGVPWGYTF.

V usage is TRBV19 and J usage is TRBJ2-7; D is uncertain. The CDR3 length is 14 residues. CDR1 and CDR2 from the germline V gene are LNHDA and SQIVND (reference sequence). V was trimmed by 2 bases and J by 3 bases, leaving 11 bases between them. The CDR3 DNA reads TGTGCCAGTAGTATATATGTAGAAAGCTACGAGCAGTACTTC. Protein: CASSIYVESYEQYF. The full variable domain, in which reference TRBV19 and TRBJ2-7 provide the parts outside the CDR3, is DGGITQSPKYLFRKEGQNVTLSCEQNLNHDAMYWYRQDPGQGLRLIYYSQIVNDFQKGDIAEGYSVSREKKESFPLTVTSAQKNPTAFYLCASSIYVESYEQYFGPGTRLTVT.